These T cell receptor beta chains were read from a single sample in a study of regulatory T cells in long-lasting Graves disease. TCRdb re-analysed the multiplex PCR reads in MiXCR, keeping a single row per CDR3 protein. The table includes around 450,000 distinct CDR3 sequences, roughly a fifth detected once. This sample comprised peripheral blood mononuclear cells (PBMCs), obtained when the disease was refractory, from a patient treated with antithyroid drugs. The receptors stem from a female donor with Graves disease. Each CDR3 is given with its conserved first and last residue. A D gene is named only where the DNA matches it firmly. The listing skips clone size in some rows; elsewhere it reads once, few, many or a size class.

d_call | clone_size | j_call | v_call | cdr3_aa | cdr3_nt
. | few | TRBJ2-7 | TRBV24-1 | CAASSPGVDEQYF | TGTGCCGCTTCTTCTCCGGGGGTCGACGAGCAGTACTTC
. | . | TRBJ1-1 | TRBV19 | CASSSTTVNTEAFF | TGTGCCAGTAGTTCAACAACGGTGAACACTGAAGCTTTCTTT
TRBD2 | . | TRBJ2-7 | TRBV5-1 | CASSQSSGAGAYEQYF | TGCGCCAGCAGTCAATCTAGCGGTGCCGGCGCCTACGAGCAGTACTTC
TRBD2 | . | TRBJ2-3 | TRBV6-5 | CASSYGGLPSTDTQYF | TGTGCCAGCAGTTACGGGGGACTACCGAGCACAGATACGCAGTATTTT
. | many | TRBJ2-5 | TRBV5-5 | CASSGWETQYF | TGTGCCAGCTCGGGGTGGGAGACCCAGTACTTC
. | many | TRBJ1-1 | TRBV6-2/TRBV6-3 | CASSYSRLGDMNTEAFF | TGTGCCAGCAGTTACTCTCGTCTCGGGGATATGAACACTGAAGCTTTCTTT
TRBD2 | many | TRBJ2-5 | TRBV7-2 | CASSWLAGPPSPQYF | TGTGCCAGCAGCTGGTTAGCGGGGCCTCCAAGCCCCCAGTACTTC
. | . | TRBJ1-2 | TRBV12-3/TRBV12-4 | CASSLRTAYGYTF | TGTGCCAGCAGCCTCCGGACGGCCTATGGCTACACCTTC
. | many | TRBJ2-7 | TRBV7-2 | CASSLAAGRSEQYF | TGTGCCAGCAGCTTAGCAGCTGGGCGATCCGAGCAGTACTTC
. | many | TRBJ1-2 | TRBV29-1 | CSIGRGLNYGYTF | TGCAGCATTGGCAGGGGCCTGAACTATGGCTACACCTTC
. | . | TRBJ1-2 | TRBV5-1 | CASSSGLPLLGYTF | TGCGCCAGCAGCTCTGGACTGCCTTTGTTAGGCTACACCTTC
. | many | TRBJ1-1 | TRBV11-2 | CASSSGHTEAFF | TGTGCCAGCAGCTCTGGACACACTGAAGCTTTCTTT
TRBD2 | few | TRBJ2-5 | TRBV5-1 | CASSEGTSQETQYF | TGCGCCAGCAGCGAAGGGACTAGCCAAGAGACCCAGTACTTC
. | . | TRBJ1-1 | TRBV19 | CASSIVGWEITEALF | TGTGCCAGTAGTATAGTTGGATGGGAGATCACTGAAGCTCTCTTT
. | many | TRBJ1-2 | TRBV12-3/TRBV12-4 | CASSRSDYGYTF | TGTGCCAGCTCCAGGTCGGACTATGGCTACACCTTC
. | few | TRBJ2-7 | TRBV6-2/TRBV6-3 | CASSDSAGTPYEQYF | TGTGCCAGCAGTGATTCCGCCGGGACTCCCTACGAGCAGTACTTC
. | once | TRBJ1-4 | TRBV28 | CASSPRGGVPNEKLFF | TGTGCCAGCAGTCCCCGAGGGGGGGTGCCAAATGAAAAACTGTTTTTT
. | . | TRBJ1-3 | TRBV20-1 | CSARDRGSSGNTIYF | TGCAGTGCTAGAGATCGCGGGAGCTCTGGAAACACCATATATTTT
TRBD1 | . | TRBJ2-1 | TRBV7-9 | CASSPPGQGSDNEQFF | TGTGCCAGCAGCCCACCGGGACAGGGATCCGACAATGAGCAGTTCTTC
. | . | TRBJ1-2 | TRBV7-2 | CASSVGLGYGYTF | TGTGCCAGCAGCGTCGGATTGGGTTATGGCTACACCTTC
. | many | TRBJ1-2 | TRBV11-2 | CASTKTGHGYTF | TGTGCCAGCACAAAAACAGGGCATGGCTACACCTTC
. | . | TRBJ1-2 | TRBV7-9 | CASSTPGGRKDGYTF | TGTGCCAGCAGCACGCCGGGGGGACGGAAGGATGGCTACACCTTC
TRBD2 | . | TRBJ2-7 | TRBV6-1 | CASSRQLAVSYEQYF | TGTGCCAGCAGTCGTCAACTAGCGGTCTCCTACGAGCAGTACTTC
. | many | TRBJ1-1 | TRBV13 | CASSLGPAPNTEAFF | TGTGCCAGCAGCTTAGGTCCGGCGCCAAACACTGAAGCTTTCTTT
TRBD1 | . | TRBJ2-7 | TRBV11-2 | CASSYPRDSNTYEQYF | TGTGCCAGCAGCTACCCACGGGACAGTAACACCTACGAGCAGTACTTC
. | . | TRBJ2-2 | TRBV24-1 | CATLGPAVSTGELFF | TGTGCCACCTTGGGACCCGCCGTGAGCACCGGGGAGCTGTTTTTT
. | . | TRBJ1-6 | TRBV25-1 | CAGSEYIGGPLHF | TGTGCCGGCAGTGAATATATCGGGGGACCCCTCCACTTT
TRBD1 | . | TRBJ1-1 | TRBV9 | CANSYNSGGTEAFF | TGTGCCAACAGCTACAACTCAGGGGGGACTGAAGCTTTCTTT
TRBD1 | . | TRBJ2-5 | TRBV28 | CASSLWRGGGRETQYF | TGTGCCAGCAGTTTATGGAGAGGGGGCGGTAGGGAGACCCAGTACTTC
TRBD1 | many | TRBJ1-1 | TRBV20-1 | CSAYGTGGQYTEAFF | TGCAGTGCCTATGGGACAGGGGGCCAGTACACTGAAGCTTTCTTT
. | . | TRBJ1-1 | TRBV6-4 | CASSPTGIRTEAFF | TGTGCCAGCAGCCCTACAGGGATCCGGACTGAAGCTTTCTTT
TRBD1 | . | TRBJ1-2 | TRBV7-9 | CATNEGAYGYTF | TGTGCCACCAACGAGGGGGCCTATGGCTACACCTTC
TRBD1 | many | TRBJ1-2 | TRBV6-2/TRBV6-3 | CASSTLDRGQIDYGYTF | TGTGCCAGCAGTACCCTCGACAGGGGGCAAATCGACTATGGCTACACCTTC
TRBD1 | few | TRBJ1-1 | TRBV28 | CASRATGVGEAFF | TGTGCCAGCAGAGCGACAGGGGTAGGTGAAGCTTTCTTT
TRBD1 | . | TRBJ2-7 | TRBV12-3/TRBV12-4 | CASSLFEGATYEQYF | TGTGCCAGCAGTTTATTTGAGGGGGCCACCTACGAGCAGTACTTC